This T cell receptor beta chain is from a study of Ad26.COV2.S vaccination and SARS-CoV-2 variants. Libraries were prepared by immunoSEQ multiplex PCR; TCRdb keeps only in-frame clonotypes and omits some of them. The sample holds hundreds of thousands of clones, 85% to 90% seen once. Indicated treatment: about 20 received Ad26.COV2.S at low or high dose, single or two shots; roughly 5 received placebo; per-sample allocation not given. Repertoires come from day 63 after the first vaccine or placebo injection. The V end was cut by 2 bases, the J end by 2 bases, with 2 bases between. Germline loops: CDR1 SGHRS, CDR2 YFSETQ. This CDR3 contains 13 residues.

The specimen was peripheral blood, collected in a trial of Ad26.COV2.S vaccine versus placebo. This clonotype was obtained from a person between 18 and 65 years old who received the Ad26.COV2.S COVID-19 vaccine or a placebo. V and J are TRBV5-1 and TRBJ2-6, with D unresolved. CDR3: CASSFTGANVLTF. In nucleotides, the CDR3 is TGCGCCAGCAGCTTTACTGGGGCCAACGTCCTGACTTTC.